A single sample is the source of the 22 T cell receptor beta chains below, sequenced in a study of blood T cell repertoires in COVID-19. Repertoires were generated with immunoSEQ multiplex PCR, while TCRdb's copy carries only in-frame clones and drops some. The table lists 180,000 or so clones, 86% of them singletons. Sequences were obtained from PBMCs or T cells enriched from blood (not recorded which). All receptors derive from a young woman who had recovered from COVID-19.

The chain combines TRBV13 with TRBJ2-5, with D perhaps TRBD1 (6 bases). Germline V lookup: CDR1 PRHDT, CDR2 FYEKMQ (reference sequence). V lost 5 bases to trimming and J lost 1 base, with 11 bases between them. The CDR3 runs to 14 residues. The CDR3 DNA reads TGTGCCAGCAGCAAGGGACACCTCCAAGAGACCCAGTACTTC. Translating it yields CASSKGHLQETQYF.

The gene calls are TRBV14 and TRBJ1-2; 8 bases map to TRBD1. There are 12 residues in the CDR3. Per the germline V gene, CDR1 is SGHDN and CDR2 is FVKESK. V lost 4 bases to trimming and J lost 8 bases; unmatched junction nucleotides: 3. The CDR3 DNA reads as TGTGCCAGCAGCCCGACAGGGGACGGCTACACCTTC. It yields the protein CASSPTGDGYTF.

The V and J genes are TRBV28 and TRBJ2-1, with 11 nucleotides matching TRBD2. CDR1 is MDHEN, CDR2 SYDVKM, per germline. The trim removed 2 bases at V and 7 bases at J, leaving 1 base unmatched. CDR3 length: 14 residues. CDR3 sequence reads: CASSLRLAGNEQFF. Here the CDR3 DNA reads TGTGCCAGCAGTTTACGACTAGCGGGAAATGAGCAGTTCTTC.

This CDR3 reads CASRQGVNTGELFF. The DNA for the CDR3 is TGTGCCAGCCGACAGGGCGTGAACACCGGGGAGCTGTTTTTT. This chain joins TRBV2 and TRBJ2-2; TRBD1 matches 7 bases. CDR1 is SNHLY and CDR2 is FYNNEI in the germline V gene. V dropped 8 bases and J dropped 1; count of bases not matched to a gene: 4. The CDR3 sequence is 14 residues long.

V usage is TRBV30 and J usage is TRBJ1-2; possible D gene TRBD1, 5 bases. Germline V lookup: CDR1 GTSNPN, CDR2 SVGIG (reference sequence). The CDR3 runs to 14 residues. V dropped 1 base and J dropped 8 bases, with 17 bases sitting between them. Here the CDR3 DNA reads TGTGCCTGGAGTGCCGAGGTGGCCGCAGGGGGCTACACCTTC. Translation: CAWSAEVAAGGYTF.

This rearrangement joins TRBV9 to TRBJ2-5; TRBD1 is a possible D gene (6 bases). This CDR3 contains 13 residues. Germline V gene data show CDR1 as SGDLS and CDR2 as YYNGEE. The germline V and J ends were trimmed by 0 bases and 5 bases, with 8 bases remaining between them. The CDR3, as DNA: TGTGCCAGCAGCGTAGCAGGGGTGGAGACCCAGTACTTC. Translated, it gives CASSVAGVETQYF.

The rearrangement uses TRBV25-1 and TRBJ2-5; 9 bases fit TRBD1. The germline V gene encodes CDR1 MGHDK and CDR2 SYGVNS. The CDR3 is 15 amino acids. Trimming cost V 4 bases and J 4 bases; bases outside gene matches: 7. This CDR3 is CASSGSTGGRETQYF. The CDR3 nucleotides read TGTGCCAGCAGTGGATCCACAGGGGGCAGAGAGACCCAGTACTTC.

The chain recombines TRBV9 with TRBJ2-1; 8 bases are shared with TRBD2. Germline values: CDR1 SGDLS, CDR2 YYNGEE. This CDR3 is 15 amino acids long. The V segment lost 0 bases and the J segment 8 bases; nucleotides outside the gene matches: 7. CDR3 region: CASSVDGRAWDEQFF. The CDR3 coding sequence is TGTGCCAGCAGCGTAGACGGGAGGGCATGGGATGAGCAGTTCTTC. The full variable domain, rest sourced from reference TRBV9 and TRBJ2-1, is DSGVTQTPKHLITATGQRVTLRCSPRSGDLSVYWYQQSLDQGLQFLIQYYNGEERAKGNILERFSAQQFPDLHSELNLSSLELGDSALYFCASSVDGRAWDEQFFGPGTRLTVL.

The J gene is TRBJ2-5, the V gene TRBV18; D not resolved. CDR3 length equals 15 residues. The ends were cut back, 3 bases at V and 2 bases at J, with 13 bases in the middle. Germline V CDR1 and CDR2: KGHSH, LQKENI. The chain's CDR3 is CASSPAAEEQETQYF. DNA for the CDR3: TGTGCCAGCTCACCTGCGGCGGAAGAACAAGAGACCCAGTACTTC. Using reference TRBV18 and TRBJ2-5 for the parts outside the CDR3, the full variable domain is NAGVMQNPRHLVRRRGQEARLRCSPMKGHSHVYWYRQLPEEGLKFMVYLQKENIIDESGMPKERFSAEFPKEGPSILRIQQVVRGDSAAYFCASSPAAEEQETQYFGPGTRLLVL.

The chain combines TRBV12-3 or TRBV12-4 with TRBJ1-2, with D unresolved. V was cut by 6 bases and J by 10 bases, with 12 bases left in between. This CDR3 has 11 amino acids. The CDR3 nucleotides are TGTGCCAGCAGCTTTCTCGGGTCCTACACCTTC. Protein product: CASSFLGSYTF.

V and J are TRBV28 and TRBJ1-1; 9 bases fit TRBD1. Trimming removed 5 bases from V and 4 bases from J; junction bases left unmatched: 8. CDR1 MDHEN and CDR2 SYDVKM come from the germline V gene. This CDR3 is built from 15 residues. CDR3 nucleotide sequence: TGTGCCAGCAGTACACAGGGGGCCCTCGGCACTGAAGCTTTCTTT. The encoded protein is CASSTQGALGTEAFF.

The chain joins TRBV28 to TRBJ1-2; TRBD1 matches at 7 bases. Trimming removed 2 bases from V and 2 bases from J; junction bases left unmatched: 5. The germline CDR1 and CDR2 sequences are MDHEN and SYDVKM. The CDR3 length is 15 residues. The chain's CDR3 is CASSLSTRGNYGYTF. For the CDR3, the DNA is TGTGCCAGCAGTTTAAGTACCAGGGGGAACTATGGCTACACCTTC.

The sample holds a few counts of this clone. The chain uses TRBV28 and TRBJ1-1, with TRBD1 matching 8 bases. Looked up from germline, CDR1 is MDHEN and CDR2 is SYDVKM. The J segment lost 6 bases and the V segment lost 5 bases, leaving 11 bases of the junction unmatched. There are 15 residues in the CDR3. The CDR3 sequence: CASSTGGQGGAEAFF. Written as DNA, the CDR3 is TGTGCCAGCAGTACCGGTGGACAGGGCGGCGCTGAAGCTTTCTTT.

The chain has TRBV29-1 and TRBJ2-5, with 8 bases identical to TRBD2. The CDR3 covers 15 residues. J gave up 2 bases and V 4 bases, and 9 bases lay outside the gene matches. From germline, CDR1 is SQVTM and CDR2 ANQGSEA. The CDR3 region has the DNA TGCAGCGTTGTTCCGGGACTAGGGACACAAGAGACCCAGTACTTC. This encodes CSVVPGLGTQETQYF.

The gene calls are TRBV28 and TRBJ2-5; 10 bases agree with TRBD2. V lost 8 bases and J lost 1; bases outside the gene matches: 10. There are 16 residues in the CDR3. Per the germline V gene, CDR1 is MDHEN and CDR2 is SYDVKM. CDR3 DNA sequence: TGTGCCAGCGCCAAAGGGGGGACTAGCGTCCAAGAGACCCAGTACTTC. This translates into CASAKGGTSVQETQYF.

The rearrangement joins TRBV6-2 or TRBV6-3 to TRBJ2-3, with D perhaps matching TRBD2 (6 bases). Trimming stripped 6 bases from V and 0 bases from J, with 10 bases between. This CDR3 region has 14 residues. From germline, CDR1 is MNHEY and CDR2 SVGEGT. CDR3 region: CASSGRGSTDTQYF. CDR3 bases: TGTGCCAGCAGCGGGAGAGGGAGCACAGATACGCAGTATTTT.

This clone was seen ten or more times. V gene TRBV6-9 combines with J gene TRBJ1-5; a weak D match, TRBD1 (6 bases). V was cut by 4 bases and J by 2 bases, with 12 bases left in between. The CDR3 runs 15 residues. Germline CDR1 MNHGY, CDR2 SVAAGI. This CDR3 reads CASSSSRGGNQPQHF. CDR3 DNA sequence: TGTGCCAGCAGTTCTAGCAGGGGCGGCAATCAGCCCCAGCATTTT.

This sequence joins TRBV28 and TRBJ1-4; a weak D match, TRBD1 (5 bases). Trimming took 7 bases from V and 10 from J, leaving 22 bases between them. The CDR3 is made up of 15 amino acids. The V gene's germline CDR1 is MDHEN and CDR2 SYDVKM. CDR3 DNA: TGTGCCAGCACCTCGGGGGGGGAGTGGATTGGAAAACTGTTTTTT. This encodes CASTSGGEWIGKLFF.

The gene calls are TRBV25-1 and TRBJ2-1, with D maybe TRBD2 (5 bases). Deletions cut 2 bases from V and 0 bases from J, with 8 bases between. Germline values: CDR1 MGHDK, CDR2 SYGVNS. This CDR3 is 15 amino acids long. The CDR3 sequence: CASSETGSSYNEQFF. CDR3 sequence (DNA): TGTGCCAGCAGTGAAACTGGGAGCTCCTACAATGAGCAGTTCTTC.

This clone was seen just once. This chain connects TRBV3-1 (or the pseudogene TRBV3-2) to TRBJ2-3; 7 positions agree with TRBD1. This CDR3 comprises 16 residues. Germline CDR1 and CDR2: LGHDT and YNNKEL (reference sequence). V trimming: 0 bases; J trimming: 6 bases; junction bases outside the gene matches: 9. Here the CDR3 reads CASSQEVRTGEDTQYF. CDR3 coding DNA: TGTGCCAGCAGCCAAGAGGTCCGGACAGGAGAGGATACGCAGTATTTT.

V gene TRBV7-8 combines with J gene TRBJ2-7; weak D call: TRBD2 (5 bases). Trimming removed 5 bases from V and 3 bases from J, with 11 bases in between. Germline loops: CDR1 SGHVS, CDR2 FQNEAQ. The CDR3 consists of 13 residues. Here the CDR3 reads CASSTTRGYEQYF. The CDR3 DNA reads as TGTGCCAGCAGCACCACCCGGGGCTACGAGCAGTACTTC.

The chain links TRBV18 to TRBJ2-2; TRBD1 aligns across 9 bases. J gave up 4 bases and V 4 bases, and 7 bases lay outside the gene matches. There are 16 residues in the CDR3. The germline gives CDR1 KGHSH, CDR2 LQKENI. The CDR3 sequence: CASSLETGGLTGELFF. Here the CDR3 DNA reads TGTGCCAGCTCACTCGAGACAGGGGGACTCACCGGGGAGCTGTTTTTT. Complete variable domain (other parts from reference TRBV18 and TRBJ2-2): NAGVMQNPRHLVRRRGQEARLRCSPMKGHSHVYWYRQLPEEGLKFMVYLQKENIIDESGMPKERFSAEFPKEGPSILRIQQVVRGDSAAYFCASSLETGGLTGELFFGEGSRLTVL.